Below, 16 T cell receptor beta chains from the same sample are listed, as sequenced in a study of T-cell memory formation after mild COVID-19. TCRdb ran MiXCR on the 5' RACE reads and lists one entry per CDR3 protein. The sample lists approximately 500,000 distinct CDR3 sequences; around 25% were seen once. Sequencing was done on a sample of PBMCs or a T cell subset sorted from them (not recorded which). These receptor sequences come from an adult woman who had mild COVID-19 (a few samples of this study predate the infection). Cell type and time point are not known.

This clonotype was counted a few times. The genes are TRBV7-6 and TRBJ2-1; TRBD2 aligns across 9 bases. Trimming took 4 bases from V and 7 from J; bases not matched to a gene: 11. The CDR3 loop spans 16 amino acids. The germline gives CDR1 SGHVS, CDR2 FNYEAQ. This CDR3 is CASSSQPGLARNEQFF. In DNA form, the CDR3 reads TGTGCCAGCAGCTCACAACCGGGACTAGCAAGGAATGAGCAGTTCTTC.

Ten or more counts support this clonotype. CDR3: CATSAALGTGPYEQYF. Written as DNA, the CDR3 is TGTGCCACCAGTGCCGCCCTCGGGACAGGTCCCTACGAGCAGTACTTC. The chain links TRBV24-1 to TRBJ2-7; 8 nucleotides align to TRBD1. Trimming at V came to 5 bases and at J to 2 bases, leaving 10 bases not matched to a gene. Germline V lookup: CDR1 KGHDR, CDR2 SFDVKD. This CDR3 is built from 16 residues.

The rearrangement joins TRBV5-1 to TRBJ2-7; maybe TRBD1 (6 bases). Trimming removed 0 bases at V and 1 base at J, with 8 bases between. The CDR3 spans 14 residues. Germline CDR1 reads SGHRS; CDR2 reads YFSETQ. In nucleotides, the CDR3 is TGCGCCAGCAGCTTGGGGGACACATCCTACGAGCAGTACTTC. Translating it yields CASSLGDTSYEQYF.

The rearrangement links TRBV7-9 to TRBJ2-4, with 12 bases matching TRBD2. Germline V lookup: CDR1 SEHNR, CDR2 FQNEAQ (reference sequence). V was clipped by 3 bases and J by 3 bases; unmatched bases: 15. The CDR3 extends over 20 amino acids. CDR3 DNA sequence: TGTGCCAGCAGCTTCTCTAGCGGGGGGGCCGGGTCGTCCGGCAAAAACATTCAGTACTTC. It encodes CASSFSSGGAGSSGKNIQYF.

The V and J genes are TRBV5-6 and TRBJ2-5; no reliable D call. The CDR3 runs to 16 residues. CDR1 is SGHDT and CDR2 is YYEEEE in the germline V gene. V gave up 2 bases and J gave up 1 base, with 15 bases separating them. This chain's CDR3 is CASSLVVGQLQETQYF. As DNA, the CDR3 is TGTGCCAGCAGCTTAGTGGTCGGGCAGCTCCAAGAGACCCAGTACTTC. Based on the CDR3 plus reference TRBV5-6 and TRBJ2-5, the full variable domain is DAGVTQSPTHLIKTRGQQVTLRCSPKSGHDTVSWYQQALGQGPQFIFQYYEEEERQRGNFPDRFSGHQFPNYSSELNVNALLLGDSALYLCASSLVVGQLQETQYFGPGTRLLVL.

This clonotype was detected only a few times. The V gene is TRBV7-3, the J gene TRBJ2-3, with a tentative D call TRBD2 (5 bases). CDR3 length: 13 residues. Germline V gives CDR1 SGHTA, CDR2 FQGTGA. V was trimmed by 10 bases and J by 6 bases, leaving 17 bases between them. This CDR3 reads CATARAVGDTQYF. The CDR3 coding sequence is TGTGCCACAGCCAGAGCGGTCGGCGATACGCAGTATTTT.

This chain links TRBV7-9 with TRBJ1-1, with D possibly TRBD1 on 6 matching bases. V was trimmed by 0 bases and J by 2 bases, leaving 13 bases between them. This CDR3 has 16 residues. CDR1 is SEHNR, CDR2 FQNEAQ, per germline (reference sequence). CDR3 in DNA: TGTGCCAGCAGCTTAGCCCTAGGGGGGGTAAACACTGAAGCTTTCTTT. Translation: CASSLALGGVNTEAFF.

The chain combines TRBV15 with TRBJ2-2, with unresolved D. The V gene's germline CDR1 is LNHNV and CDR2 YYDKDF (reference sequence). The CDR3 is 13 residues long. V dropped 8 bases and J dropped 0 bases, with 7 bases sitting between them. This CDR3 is CATSAPNTGELFF. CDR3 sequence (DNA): TGTGCCACCTCTGCCCCGAACACCGGGGAGCTGTTTTTT.

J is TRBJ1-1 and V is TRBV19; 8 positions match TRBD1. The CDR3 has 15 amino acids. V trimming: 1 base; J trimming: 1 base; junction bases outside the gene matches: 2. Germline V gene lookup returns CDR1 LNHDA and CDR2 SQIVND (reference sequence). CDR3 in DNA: TGTGCCAGTAGTATAGTGGGGACAGGGAACACTGAAGCTTTCTTT. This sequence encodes CASSIVGTGNTEAFF.

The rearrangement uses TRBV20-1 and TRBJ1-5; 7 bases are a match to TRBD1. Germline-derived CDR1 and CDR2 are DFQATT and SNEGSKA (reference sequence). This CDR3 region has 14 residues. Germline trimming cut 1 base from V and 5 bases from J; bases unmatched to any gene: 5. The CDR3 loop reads CSARADRVHQPQHF. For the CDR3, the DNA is TGCAGTGCTAGAGCAGACAGGGTCCATCAGCCCCAGCATTTT.

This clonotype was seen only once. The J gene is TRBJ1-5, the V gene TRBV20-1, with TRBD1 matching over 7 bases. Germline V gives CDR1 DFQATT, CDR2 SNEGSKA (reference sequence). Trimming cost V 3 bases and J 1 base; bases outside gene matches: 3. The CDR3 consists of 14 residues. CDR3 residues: CSARQGGSNQPQHF. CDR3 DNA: TGCAGTGCTAGGCAGGGGGGCAGCAATCAGCCCCAGCATTTT.

As DNA, the CDR3 is TGCAGTGCCTCAGGGACAGGGGGCAGTGGCTACACCTTC. This translates into CSASGTGGSGYTF. The chain is built from TRBV20-1 and TRBJ1-2, with 12 positions matching TRBD1. J lost 7 bases, V lost 6 bases, and 6 bases had no gene match. Germline lookup yields CDR1 DFQATT and CDR2 SNEGSKA (reference sequence). There are 13 residues in the CDR3.

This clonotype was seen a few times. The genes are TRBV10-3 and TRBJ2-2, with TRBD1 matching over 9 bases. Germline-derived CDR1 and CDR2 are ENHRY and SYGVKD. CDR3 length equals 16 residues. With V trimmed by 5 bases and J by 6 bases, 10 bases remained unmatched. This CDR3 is CAISYTGTGNAGELFF. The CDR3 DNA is TGTGCCATCAGTTACACCGGGACAGGGAATGCCGGGGAGCTGTTTTTT.

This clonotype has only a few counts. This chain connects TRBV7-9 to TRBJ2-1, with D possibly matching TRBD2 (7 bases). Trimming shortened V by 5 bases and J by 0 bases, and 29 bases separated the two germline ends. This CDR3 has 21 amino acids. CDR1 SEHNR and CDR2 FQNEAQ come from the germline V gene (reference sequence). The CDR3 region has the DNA TGTGCCAGCAGCCCGGGGGGCCCGACAGGTCAGCCCTCGAGCTCCTACAATGAGCAGTTCTTC. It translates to CASSPGGPTGQPSSSYNEQFF. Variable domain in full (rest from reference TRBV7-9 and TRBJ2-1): DTGVSQNPRHKITKRGQNVTFRCDPISEHNRLYWYRQTLGQGPEFLTYFQNEAQLEKSRLLSDRFSAERPKGSFSTLEIQRTEQGDSAMYLCASSPGGPTGQPSSSYNEQFFGPGTRLTVL.

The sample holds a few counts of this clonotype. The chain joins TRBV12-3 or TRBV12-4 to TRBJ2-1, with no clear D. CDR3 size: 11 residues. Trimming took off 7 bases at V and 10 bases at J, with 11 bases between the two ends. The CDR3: CASTLQREQFF. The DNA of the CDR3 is TGTGCCAGCACCCTTCAGAGGGAGCAGTTCTTC.

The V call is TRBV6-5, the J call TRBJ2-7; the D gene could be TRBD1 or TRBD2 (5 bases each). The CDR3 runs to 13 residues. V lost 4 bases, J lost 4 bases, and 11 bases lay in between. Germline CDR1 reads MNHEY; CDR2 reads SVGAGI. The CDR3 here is CASSWDEFYEQYF. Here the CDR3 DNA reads TGTGCCAGCAGTTGGGACGAATTTTACGAGCAGTACTTC.